The present entry profiles one T cell receptor (beta chain) with its context. The source of the sample is a study of blood T cell repertoires in COVID-19. V was shortened by 2 bases and J by 4 bases, with 10 bases between the two germline ends. Germline CDR1 SGHRS, CDR2 YFSETQ. The CDR3 runs to 14 residues. Original processing methods: Amplified reference gene primers provided the basis for estimating nucleated cell counts. Produced via immunoSEQ multiplex PCR; TCRdb's table is partial and in-frame only. Clone size and V and J calls were adopted from that table, with D and trimming inferred from the DNA. The table lists 100,000 to 110,000 clones, 85% to 90% of them singletons.

The TCR sequence derives from a human donor in a cohort sampled during active COVID-19. Material: peripheral blood. The chain uses TRBV5-1 and TRBJ2-1; weak D call: TRBD2 (5 bases). CDR3 sequence: CASSLSGVYNEQFF. Here the CDR3 DNA reads TGCGCCAGCAGCTTAAGCGGTGTTTACAATGAGCAGTTCTTC.